The clone carrying this T cell receptor (beta chain) was picked up a small number of times. The repertoire was sequenced with immunoSEQ multiplex PCR; TCRdb's copy has only in-frame clones and lacks some. The repertoire has around 48,000 clones, 75% to 85% of them found once; the top ten carry about 1%. CDR3 length equals 11 residues. The germline CDR1 and CDR2 sequences are SEHNR and FQNEAQ (reference sequence). Trimming left V 4 bases short and J 4 bases short, with 4 bases between. These data come from a study of OX40 agonist ivuxolimab in advanced cancers. At the level of the study: Every patient in dose escalation had hepatocellular carcinoma, melanoma, renal cell or head and neck cancer. Cohort: around 86% men, mean age approximately 60, aged about 20 to 90. Two cutaneous melanoma patients and one hepatocellular carcinoma patient, three in all, had partial responses.

The receptor comes from an adult with an advanced solid tumor such as melanoma, head and neck, liver or kidney cancer. V is TRBV7-9 and J is TRBJ2-5; D unresolved. The input for sequencing was CD4+ or CD8+ T cells sorted from blood, taken in a trial of the OX40 agonist ivuxolimab. In nucleotides, the CDR3 is TGTGCCAGCAGCTCCTCAGAGACCCAGTACTTC. This codes for CASSSSETQYF. The full variable domain, completed using reference TRBV7-9 and TRBJ2-5, is DTGVSQNPRHKITKRGQNVTFRCDPISEHNRLYWYRQTLGQGPEFLTYFQNEAQLEKSRLLSDRFSAERPKGSFSTLEIQRTEQGDSAMYLCASSSSETQYFGPGTRLLVL.